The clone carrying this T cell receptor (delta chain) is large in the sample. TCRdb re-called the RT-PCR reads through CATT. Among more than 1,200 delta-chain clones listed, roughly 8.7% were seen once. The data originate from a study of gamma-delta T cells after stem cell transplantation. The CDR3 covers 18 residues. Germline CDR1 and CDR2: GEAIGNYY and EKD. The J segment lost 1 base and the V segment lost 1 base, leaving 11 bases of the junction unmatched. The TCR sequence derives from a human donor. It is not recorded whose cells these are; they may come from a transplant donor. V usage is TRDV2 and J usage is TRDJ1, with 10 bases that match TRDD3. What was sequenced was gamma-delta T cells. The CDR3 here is CACDTVLGGYGSTDKLIF. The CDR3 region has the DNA TGTGCCTGTGACACTGTACTCGGGGGATACGGGTCCACCGATAAACTCATCTTT.